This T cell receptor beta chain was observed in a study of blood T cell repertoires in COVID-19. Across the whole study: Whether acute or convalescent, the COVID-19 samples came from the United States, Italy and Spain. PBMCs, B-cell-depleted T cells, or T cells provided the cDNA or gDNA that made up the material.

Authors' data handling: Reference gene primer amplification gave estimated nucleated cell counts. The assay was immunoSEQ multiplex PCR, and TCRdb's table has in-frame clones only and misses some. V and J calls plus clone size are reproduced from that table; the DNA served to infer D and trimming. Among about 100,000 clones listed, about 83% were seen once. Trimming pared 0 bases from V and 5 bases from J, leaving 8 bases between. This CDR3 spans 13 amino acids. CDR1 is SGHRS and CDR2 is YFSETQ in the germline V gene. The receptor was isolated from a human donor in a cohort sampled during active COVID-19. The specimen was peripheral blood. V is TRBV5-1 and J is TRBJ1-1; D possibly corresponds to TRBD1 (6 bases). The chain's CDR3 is CASSLVRGTEAFF. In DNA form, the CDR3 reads TGCGCCAGCAGCTTGGTCAGGGGTACTGAAGCTTTCTTT. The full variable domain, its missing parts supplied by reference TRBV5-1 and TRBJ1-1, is KAGVTQTPRYLIKTRGQQVTLSCSPISGHRSVSWYQQTPGQGLQFLFEYFSETQRNKGNFPGRFSGRQFSNSRSEMNVSTLELGDSALYLCASSLVRGTEAFFGQGTRLTVV.